This T cell receptor (beta chain) was observed in a study of T cell responses to AZD1222 COVID-19 vaccine. In regard to this clone: Its antigen is unknown.

Germline CDR1 reads LNHNV; CDR2 reads YYDKDF (reference sequence). The CDR3 is 16 residues long. The V segment lost 3 bases and the J segment 4 bases; nucleotides outside the gene matches: 8. Findings and caveats of the study: Repertoires were obtained solely post-peak T cell response. Epitopes outside B.1.351 and B.1.1.7 mutated regions reportedly drew nearly half of spike TCRs.

TCRdb's table, derived via immunoSEQ multiplex PCR, lists solely in-frame clones and lacks some. The sample contains 100,000 to 150,000 clones, just over 90% of which appear only once. The specimen was peripheral blood, collected on day 0 of AZD1222 vaccination. V and J are TRBV15 and TRBJ2-3; 9 nucleotides line up with TRBD2. This clonotype originated in an adult in good health. CDR3 protein: CATSSQGTSYPDTQYF. CDR3 coding DNA: TGTGCCACCAGCAGTCAGGGGACTAGCTATCCAGATACGCAGTATTTT.